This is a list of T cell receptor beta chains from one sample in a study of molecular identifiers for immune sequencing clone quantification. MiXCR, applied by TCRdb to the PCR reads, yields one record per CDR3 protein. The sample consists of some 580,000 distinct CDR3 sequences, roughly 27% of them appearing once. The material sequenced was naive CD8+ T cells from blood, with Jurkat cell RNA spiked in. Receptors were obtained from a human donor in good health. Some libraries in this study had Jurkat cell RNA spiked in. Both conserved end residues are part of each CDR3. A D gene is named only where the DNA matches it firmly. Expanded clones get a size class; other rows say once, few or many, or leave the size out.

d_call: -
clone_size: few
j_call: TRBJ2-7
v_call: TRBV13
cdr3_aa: CASSLERRQYF
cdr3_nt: TGTGCCAGCAGTCTCGAGAGGCGGCAGTACTTC

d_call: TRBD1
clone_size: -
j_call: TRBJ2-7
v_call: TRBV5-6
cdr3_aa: CASSLGTGTTYEQYF
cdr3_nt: TGTGCCAGCAGCTTGGGGACAGGGACCACCTACGAGCAGTACTTC

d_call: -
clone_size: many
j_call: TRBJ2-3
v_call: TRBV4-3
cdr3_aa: CASSQDRVTGRPDTQYF
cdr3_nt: TGCGCCAGCAGCCAAGATAGGGTGACAGGACGGCCAGATACGCAGTATTTT

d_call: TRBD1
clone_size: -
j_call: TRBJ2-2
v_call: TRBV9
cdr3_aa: CASSWDRQNTGELFF
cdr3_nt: TGTGCCAGCAGCTGGGACAGACAGAACACCGGGGAGCTGTTTTTT

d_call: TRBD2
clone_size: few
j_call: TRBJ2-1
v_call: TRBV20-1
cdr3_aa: CSAGGASGYNEQFF
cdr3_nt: TGCAGTGCCGGGGGGGCTAGCGGCTACAATGAGCAGTTCTTC

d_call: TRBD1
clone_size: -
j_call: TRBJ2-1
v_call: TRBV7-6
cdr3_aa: CASSLAGGTGRTYNEQFF
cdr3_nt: TGTGCCAGCAGCTTAGCCGGCGGGACAGGGAGAACCTACAATGAGCAGTTCTTC

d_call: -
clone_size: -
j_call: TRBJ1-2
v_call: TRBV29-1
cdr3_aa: CSVMISGGYTF
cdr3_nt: TGCAGCGTTATGATTTCGGGAGGCTACACCTTC

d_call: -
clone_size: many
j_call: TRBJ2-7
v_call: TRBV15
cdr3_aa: CATSTDRYDEQYF
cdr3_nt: TGTGCCACCAGCACGGACCGATATGACGAGCAGTACTTC

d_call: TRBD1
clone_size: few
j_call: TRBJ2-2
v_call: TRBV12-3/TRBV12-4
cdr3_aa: CASRPGTGGAGELFF
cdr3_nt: TGTGCCAGCAGACCCGGGACAGGGGGCGCCGGGGAGCTGTTTTTT

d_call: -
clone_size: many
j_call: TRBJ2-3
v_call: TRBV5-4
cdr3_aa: CASRGAGTDTQYF
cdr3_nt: TGTGCCAGCAGAGGGGCTGGGACAGATACGCAGTATTTT

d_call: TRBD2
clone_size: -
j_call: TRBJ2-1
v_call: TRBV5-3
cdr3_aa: CASSYRTSGTYSEQFF
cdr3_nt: TGTGCCAGCAGCTATAGGACTAGCGGTACCTACAGTGAGCAGTTCTTC

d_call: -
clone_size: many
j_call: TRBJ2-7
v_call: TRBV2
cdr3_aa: CASSAGAPVHEQYF
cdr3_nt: TGTGCCAGCAGTGCCGGGGCGCCTGTCCACGAGCAGTACTTC

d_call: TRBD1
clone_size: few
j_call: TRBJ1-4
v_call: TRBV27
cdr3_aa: CASSFVAGTGIEKLFF
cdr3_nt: TGTGCCAGCAGTTTCGTGGCCGGGACAGGGATTGAAAAACTGTTTTTT

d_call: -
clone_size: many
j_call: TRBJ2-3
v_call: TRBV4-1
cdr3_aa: CASRATDTQYF
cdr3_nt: TGCGCCAGCCGAGCCACAGATACGCAGTATTTT

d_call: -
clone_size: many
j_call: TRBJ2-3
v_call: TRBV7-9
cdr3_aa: CASSFDISGRGGTDTQYF
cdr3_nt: TGTGCCAGCAGCTTCGACATTTCTGGGAGGGGGGGCACAGATACGCAGTATTTT

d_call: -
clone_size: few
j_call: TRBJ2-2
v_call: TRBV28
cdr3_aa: CASSLSRGGAGELFF
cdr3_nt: TGTGCCAGCAGTTTATCGAGGGGCGGGGCCGGGGAGCTGTTTTTT

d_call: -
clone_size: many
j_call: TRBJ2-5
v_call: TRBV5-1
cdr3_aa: CASSLQGTQQETQYF
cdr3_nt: TGCGCCAGCAGCTTGCAGGGTACCCAACAAGAGACCCAGTACTTC

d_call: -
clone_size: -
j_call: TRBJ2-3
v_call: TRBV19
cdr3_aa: CASTLAPDLDTQYF
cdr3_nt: TGTGCCAGTACGCTAGCCCCCGATCTGGATACGCAGTATTTT

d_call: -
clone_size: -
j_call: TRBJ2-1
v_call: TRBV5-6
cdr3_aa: CASSWAQDNERFF
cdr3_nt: TGTGCCAGCAGCTGGGCACAGGACAATGAGCGGTTCTTC

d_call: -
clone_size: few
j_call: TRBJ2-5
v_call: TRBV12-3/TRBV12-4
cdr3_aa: CASSFGSVRKETQYF
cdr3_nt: TGTGCCAGCAGTTTTGGTTCCGTTCGGAAAGAGACCCAGTACTTC

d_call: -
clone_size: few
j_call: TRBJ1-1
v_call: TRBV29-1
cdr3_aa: CSAGAGTEAFF
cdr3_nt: TGCAGCGCCGGTGCGGGAACTGAAGCTTTCTTT

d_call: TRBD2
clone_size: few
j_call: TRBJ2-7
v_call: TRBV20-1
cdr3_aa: CSASRTSGMADEQYF
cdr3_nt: TGCAGTGCTAGTCGGACTAGCGGGATGGCGGACGAGCAGTACTTC

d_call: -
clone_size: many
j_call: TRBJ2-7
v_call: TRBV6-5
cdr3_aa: CASIHRQGGSYEQYF
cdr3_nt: TGTGCCAGCATCCACCGCCAAGGAGGGTCCTACGAGCAGTACTTC

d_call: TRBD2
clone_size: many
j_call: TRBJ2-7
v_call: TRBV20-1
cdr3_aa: CSVGPTSNYEQYF
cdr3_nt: TGCAGTGTTGGCCCGACTAGCAACTACGAGCAGTACTTC

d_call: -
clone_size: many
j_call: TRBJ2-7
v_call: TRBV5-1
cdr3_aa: CASSLGTLAGPEQYF
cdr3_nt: TGCGCCAGCAGCTTGGGCACTCTGGCGGGACCCGAGCAGTACTTC

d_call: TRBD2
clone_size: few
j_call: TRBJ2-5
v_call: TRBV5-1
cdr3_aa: CASNPLSLRGVHPQETQYF
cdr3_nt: TGCGCCAGCAACCCACTGTCTCTTCGGGGGGTCCACCCCCAAGAGACCCAGTACTTC